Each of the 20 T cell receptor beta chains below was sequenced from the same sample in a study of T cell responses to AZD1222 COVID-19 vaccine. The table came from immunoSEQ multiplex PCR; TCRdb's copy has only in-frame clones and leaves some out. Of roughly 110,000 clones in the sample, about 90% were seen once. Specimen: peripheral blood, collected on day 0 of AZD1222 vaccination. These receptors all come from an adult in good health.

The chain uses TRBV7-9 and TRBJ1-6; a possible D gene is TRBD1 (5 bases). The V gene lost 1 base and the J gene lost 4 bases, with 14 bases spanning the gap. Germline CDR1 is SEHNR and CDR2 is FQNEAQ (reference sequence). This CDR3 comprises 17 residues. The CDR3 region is CASSLDQGGAYNSPLHF. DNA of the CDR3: TGTGCCAGCAGCTTAGACCAAGGCGGGGCTTATAATTCACCCCTCCACTTT. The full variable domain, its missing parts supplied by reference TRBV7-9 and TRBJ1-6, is DTGVSQNPRHKITKRGQNVTFRCDPISEHNRLYWYRQTLGQGPEFLTYFQNEAQLEKSRLLSDRFSAERPKGSFSTLEIQRTEQGDSAMYLCASSLDQGGAYNSPLHFGNGTRLTVT.

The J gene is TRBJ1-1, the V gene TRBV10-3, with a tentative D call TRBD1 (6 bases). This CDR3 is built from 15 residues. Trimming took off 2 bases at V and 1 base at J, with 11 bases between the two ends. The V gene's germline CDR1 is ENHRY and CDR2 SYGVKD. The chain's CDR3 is CAISEGQGRNTEAFF. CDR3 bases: TGTGCCATCAGTGAGGGTCAGGGGAGGAACACTGAAGCTTTCTTT.

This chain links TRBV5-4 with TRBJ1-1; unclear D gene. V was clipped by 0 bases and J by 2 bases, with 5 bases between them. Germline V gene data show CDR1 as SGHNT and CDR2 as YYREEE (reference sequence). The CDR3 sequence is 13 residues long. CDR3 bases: TGTGCCAGCAGCTTGGAGATTAACACTGAAGCTTTCTTT. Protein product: CASSLEINTEAFF.

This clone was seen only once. The CDR3 DNA reads as TGTGCCAGTAGTACCAAAGCGCAGCGGGGCCGGGAGCTGTTTTTT. Amino acid sequence: CASSTKAQRGRELFF. V and J are TRBV19 and TRBJ2-2; 7 bases line up with TRBD2. V was clipped by 4 bases and J by 9 bases; unmatched bases: 11. There are 15 residues in the CDR3. Germline-derived CDR1 and CDR2 are LNHDA and SQIVND (reference sequence).

CDR3 loop: CASSPLTYQPQHF. Here the CDR3 DNA reads TGTGCCAGCAGTCCCCTAACGTATCAGCCCCAGCATTTT. The chain employs TRBV6-5 and TRBJ1-5; no reliable D call. V was clipped by 5 bases and J by 5 bases, with 10 bases between them. There are 13 residues in the CDR3. Germline V gene sequence: CDR1 MNHEY, CDR2 SVGAGI.

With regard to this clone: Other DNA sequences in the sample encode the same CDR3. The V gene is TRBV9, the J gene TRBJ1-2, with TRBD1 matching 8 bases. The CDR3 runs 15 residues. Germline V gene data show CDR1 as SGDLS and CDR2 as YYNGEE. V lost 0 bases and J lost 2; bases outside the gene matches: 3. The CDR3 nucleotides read TGTGCCAGCAGCGTAGGGACAGGGAGCAACTATGGCTACACCTTC. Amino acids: CASSVGTGSNYGYTF.

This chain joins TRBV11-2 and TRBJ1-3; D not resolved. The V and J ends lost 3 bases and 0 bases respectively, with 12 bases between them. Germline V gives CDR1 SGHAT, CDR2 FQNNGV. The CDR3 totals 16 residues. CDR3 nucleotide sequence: TGTGCCAGCAGCTTGCAGTCGAGAAGCTCTGGAAACACCATATATTTT. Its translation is CASSLQSRSSGNTIYF.

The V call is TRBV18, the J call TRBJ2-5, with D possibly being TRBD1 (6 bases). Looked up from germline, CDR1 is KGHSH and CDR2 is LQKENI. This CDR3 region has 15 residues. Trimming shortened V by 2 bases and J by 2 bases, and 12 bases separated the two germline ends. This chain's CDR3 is CASSPRAGTQETQYF. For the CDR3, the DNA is TGTGCCAGCTCACCAAGGGCAGGGACACAAGAGACCCAGTACTTC.

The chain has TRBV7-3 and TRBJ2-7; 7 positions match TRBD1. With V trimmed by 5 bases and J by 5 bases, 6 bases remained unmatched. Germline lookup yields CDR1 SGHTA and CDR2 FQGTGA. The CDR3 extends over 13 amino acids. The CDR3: CASSRQGGDEQYF. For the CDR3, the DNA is TGTGCCAGCAGCAGACAGGGTGGCGACGAGCAGTACTTC.

The CDR3 DNA follows: TGCGCCAGCAGCTCCTCCGGGACAGATTACAATGAGCAGTTCTTC. Residues: CASSSSGTDYNEQFF. V gene TRBV5-1 combines with J gene TRBJ2-1; 7 bases are a match to TRBD1. CDR3 length: 15 residues. CDR1 is SGHRS and CDR2 is YFSETQ in the germline V gene. The V gene end was trimmed by 3 bases and the J gene end by 4 bases; junction bases not matched to a gene: 7. Using reference TRBV5-1 and TRBJ2-1 for the parts outside the CDR3, the full variable domain is KAGVTQTPRYLIKTRGQQVTLSCSPISGHRSVSWYQQTPGQGLQFLFEYFSETQRNKGNFPGRFSGRQFSNSRSEMNVSTLELGDSALYLCASSSSGTDYNEQFFGPGTRLTVL.

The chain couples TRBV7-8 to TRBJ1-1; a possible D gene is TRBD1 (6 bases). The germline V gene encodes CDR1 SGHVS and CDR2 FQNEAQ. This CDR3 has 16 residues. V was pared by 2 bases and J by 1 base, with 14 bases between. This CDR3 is CASSLWGQHQNTEAFF. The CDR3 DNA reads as TGTGCCAGCAGCTTATGGGGGCAACACCAGAACACTGAAGCTTTCTTT.

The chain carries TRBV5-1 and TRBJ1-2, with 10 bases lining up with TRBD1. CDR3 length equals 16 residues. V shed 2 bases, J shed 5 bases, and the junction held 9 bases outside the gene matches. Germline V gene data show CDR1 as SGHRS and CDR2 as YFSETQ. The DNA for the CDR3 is TGCGCCAGCAGCTTCCGGGACAGGGGTGAAAATTATGGCTACACCTTC. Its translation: CASSFRDRGENYGYTF.

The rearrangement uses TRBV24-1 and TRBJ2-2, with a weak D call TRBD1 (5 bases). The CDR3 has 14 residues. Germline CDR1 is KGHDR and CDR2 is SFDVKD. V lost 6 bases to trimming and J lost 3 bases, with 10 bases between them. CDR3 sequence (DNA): TGTGCCACCAGTTCTGACAGCTACACCGGGGAGCTGTTTTTT. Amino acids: CATSSDSYTGELFF.

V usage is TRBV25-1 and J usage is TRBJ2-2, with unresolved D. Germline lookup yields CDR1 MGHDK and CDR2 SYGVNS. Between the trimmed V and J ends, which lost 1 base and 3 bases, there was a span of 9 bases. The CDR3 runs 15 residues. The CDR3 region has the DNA TGTGCCAGCAGTGAATTGGAAAGGGACACCGGGGAGCTGTTTTTT. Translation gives CASSELERDTGELFF.

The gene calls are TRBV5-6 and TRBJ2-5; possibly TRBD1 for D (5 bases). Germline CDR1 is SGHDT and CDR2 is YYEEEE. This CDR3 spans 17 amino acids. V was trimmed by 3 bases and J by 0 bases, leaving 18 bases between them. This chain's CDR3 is CASSSPTESGNQETQYF. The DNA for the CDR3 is TGTGCCAGCAGCTCCCCAACAGAGTCAGGGAACCAAGAGACCCAGTACTTC.

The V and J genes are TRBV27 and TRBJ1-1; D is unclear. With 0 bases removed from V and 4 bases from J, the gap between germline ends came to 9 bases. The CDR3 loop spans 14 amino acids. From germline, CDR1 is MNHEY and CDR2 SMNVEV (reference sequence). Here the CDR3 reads CASSLSPWGTEAFF. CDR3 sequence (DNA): TGTGCCAGCAGTTTATCCCCTTGGGGCACTGAAGCTTTCTTT.

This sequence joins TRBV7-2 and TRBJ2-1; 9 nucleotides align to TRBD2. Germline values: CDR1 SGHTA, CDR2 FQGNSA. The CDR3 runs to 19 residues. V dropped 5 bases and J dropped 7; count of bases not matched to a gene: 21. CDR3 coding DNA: TGTGCCAGCAGCCGGAGGGCGGGGGGGCCTTCCCAAACTCCAAATGAGCAGTTCTTC. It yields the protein CASSRRAGGPSQTPNEQFF.

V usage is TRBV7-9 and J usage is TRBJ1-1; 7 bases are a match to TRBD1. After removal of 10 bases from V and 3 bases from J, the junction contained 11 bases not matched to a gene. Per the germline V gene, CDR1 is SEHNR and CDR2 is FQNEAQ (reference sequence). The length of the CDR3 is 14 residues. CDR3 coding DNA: TGTGCCATTACCACAGGGGTATCGGACACTGAAGCTTTCTTT. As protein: CAITTGVSDTEAFF.

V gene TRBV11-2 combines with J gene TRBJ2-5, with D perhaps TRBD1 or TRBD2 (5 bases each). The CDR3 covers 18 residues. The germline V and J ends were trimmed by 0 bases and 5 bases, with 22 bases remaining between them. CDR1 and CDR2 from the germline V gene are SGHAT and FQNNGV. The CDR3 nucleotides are TGTGCCAGCAGCTTAGATCTGGGACGTGGGGTGGGACGGGAGACCCAGTACTTC. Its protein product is CASSLDLGRGVGRETQYF.

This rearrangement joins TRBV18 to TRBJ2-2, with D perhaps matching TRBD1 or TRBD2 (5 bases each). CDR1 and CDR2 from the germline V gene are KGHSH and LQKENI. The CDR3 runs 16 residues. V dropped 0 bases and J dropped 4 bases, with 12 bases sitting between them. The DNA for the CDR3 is TGTGCCAGCTCACCACCAGTAGCAGGGAGCACCGGGGAGCTGTTTTTT. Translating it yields CASSPPVAGSTGELFF.